This TCR beta chain was identified during a study of T cells in Graves' hyperthyroidism and ophthalmopathy. RNA transcripts served as the template for amplifying TCR beta CDR3 regions. HTBI primers were used for first-round RT-PCR of the TCR CDR3. TCRdb re-analysed the multiplex PCR reads in MiXCR, keeping a single row per CDR3 protein. Of 400,000 or so distinct CDR3 sequences in the sample, around 15% are singletons; the top ten hold about 21%. Sequencing was carried out using blood. This clonotype was obtained from a woman in her sixties or seventies with Graves' ophthalmopathy.

CDR3 amino acids: CSARGPGGGHEQYF. The CDR3 coding sequence is TGCAGTGCTAGAGGACCGGGAGGGGGCCATGAGCAGTACTTC. The chain couples TRBV20-1 to TRBJ2-7; possibly TRBD2 for D (8 bases). Trimming cost V 1 base and J 7 bases, with 17 bases left between them. Germline-derived CDR1 and CDR2 are DFQATT and SNEGSKA (reference sequence). This CDR3 is 14 amino acids long.